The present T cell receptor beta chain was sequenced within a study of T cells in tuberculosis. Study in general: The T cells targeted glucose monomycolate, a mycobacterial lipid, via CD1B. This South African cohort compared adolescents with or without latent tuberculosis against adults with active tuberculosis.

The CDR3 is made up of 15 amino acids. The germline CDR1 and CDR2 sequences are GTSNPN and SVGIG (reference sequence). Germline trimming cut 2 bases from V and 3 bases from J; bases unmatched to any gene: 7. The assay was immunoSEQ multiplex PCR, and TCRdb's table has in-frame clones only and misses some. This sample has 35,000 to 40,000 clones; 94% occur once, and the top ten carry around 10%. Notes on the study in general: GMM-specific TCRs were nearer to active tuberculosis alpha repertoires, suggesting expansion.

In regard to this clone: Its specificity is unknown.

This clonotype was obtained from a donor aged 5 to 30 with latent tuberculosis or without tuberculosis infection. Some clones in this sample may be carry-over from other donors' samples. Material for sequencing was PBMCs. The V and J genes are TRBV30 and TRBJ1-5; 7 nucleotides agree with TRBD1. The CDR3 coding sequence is TGTGCCTGGAGTTGGGGTGGGACAGACAATCAGCCCCAGCATTTT. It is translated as CAWSWGGTDNQPQHF.